These 4 T cell receptor beta chains share one sample of origin, sequenced in a study of blood T cell repertoires in COVID-19. Only in-frame clones appear in the TCRdb table, and some are missing; sequencing was by immunoSEQ multiplex PCR. The sample lists roughly 270,000 clones; approximately 86% were seen once. Sequencing was done on a sample of peripheral blood. Source of these receptors: a man younger than 30 with active or convalescent COVID-19.

The chain links TRBV13 to TRBJ2-1; TRBD2 matches at 10 bases. The CDR3 consists of 20 residues. Germline V CDR1 and CDR2: PRHDT, FYEKMQ (reference sequence). V shed 5 bases, J shed 0 bases, and the junction held 16 bases outside the gene matches. The CDR3 sequence: CASSDRGTSAPPSSYNEQFF. In nucleotides, the CDR3 is TGTGCCAGCAGCGATCGTGGGACTAGCGCCCCACCGAGCTCCTACAATGAGCAGTTCTTC.

The chain is built from TRBV6-6 and TRBJ2-7; TRBD2 might be the D (5 bases). CDR1 MNHNY and CDR2 SVGAGI come from the germline V gene (reference sequence). The V gene lost 5 bases and the J gene lost 7 bases, with 12 bases spanning the gap. The CDR3 spans 12 residues. CDR3 sequence (DNA): TGTGCCAGCAGTCTCGGGAACGGGGAGCAGTACTTC. Protein: CASSLGNGEQYF.

The chain recombines TRBV4-2 with TRBJ2-1; tentative D call: TRBD1 (6 bases). Germline assignment: CDR1 LGHNA and CDR2 YNFKEQ. Trimming removed 2 bases at V and 5 bases at J, with 13 bases between. The length of the CDR3 is 15 residues. CDR3 DNA sequence: TGTGCCAGCAGCCAACCACCGACAGGTAACAATGAGCAGTTCTTC. Its translation: CASSQPPTGNNEQFF.

The V and J genes are TRBV12-3 or TRBV12-4 and TRBJ1-6; D is unresolved. The V and J ends lost 4 bases and 7 bases respectively, with 5 bases between them. There are 12 residues in the CDR3. CDR3 loop: CASSSGNSPLHF. CDR3 coding DNA: TGTGCCAGCAGTTCTGGCAATTCACCCCTCCACTTT.